The following is a T cell receptor beta chain sequence with its context. Antigen unknown. V shed 4 bases and J 5 bases; nucleotides not matched to a gene: 8. Germline V gene lookup returns CDR1 SGHRS and CDR2 YFSETQ. The CDR3 runs 16 residues. This entry is derived from a study of shared clonotypes between healthy human individuals. Study observations and caveats: Larger richness was generally estimated for naive than memory subsets.

Assay used: immunoSEQ multiplex PCR; TCRdb lists only in-frame clones, some missing. The table records just over 2,000,000 clones, 90% to 95% of them present only once. The chain employs TRBV5-1 and TRBJ1-3; TRBD1 matches at 11 bases. This receptor was obtained from a man between 18 and 29 years old in good health. Input material: naive CD4+ T cells sorted from blood. Subset denoted: CD45RA+ positively selected. CDR3 residues: CASSPGQGAIRNTIYF. The CDR3, as DNA: TGCGCCAGCAGCCCAGGACAGGGGGCAATCAGAAACACCATATATTTT.